These 14 T cell receptor beta chains came from one sample sequenced in a study of blood T cell repertoires in COVID-19. This table comes from immunoSEQ multiplex PCR, and its TCRdb copy is limited to in-frame clones, with some not included. Of about 250,000 clones in the sample, about nine tenths are singletons; the top ten hold under 6.5%. The sample taken for sequencing was PBMCs or T cells enriched from blood (not recorded which). These receptors were collected from a woman in her twenties or thirties with acute COVID-19.

The chain employs TRBV5-4 and TRBJ1-2; no clear D. The germline V gene encodes CDR1 SGHNT and CDR2 YYREEE (reference sequence). This CDR3 has 16 residues. V lost 4 bases and J lost 8, with 24 bases in between. Here the CDR3 DNA reads TGTGCCAGCAGCCTCCTCGCGTCGGTTGATGTCGGGGGCTACACCTTC. Its translation: CASSLLASVDVGGYTF.

J is TRBJ2-1 and V is TRBV19, with no clear D. The CDR3 consists of 13 residues. V dropped 5 bases and J dropped 6 bases, with 11 bases sitting between them. In germline, CDR1 is LNHDA, CDR2 SQIVND (reference sequence). The chain's CDR3 is CASSVLITNEQFF. The CDR3, as DNA: TGTGCCAGTAGTGTACTTATAACCAATGAGCAGTTCTTC.

This sequence joins TRBV6-1 and TRBJ1-5; 8 positions agree with TRBD1. This CDR3 has 16 amino acids. V was clipped by 2 bases and J by 2 bases; unmatched bases: 5. In germline, CDR1 is MNHNS, CDR2 SASEGT. The CDR3 sequence is CASSERSGGGNQPQHF. CDR3 DNA sequence: TGTGCCAGCAGTGAACGGTCAGGGGGCGGCAATCAGCCCCAGCATTTT.

The chain joins TRBV19 to TRBJ2-7, with D possibly matching TRBD2 (5 bases). CDR1 is LNHDA and CDR2 is SQIVND in the germline V gene (reference sequence). Trimming shortened V by 8 bases and J by 7 bases, and 24 bases separated the two germline ends. This CDR3 comprises 15 residues. The CDR3 sequence is CASGEGRPKQREQYF. The CDR3, as DNA: TGTGCCAGTGGAGAGGGTAGGCCAAAACAGAGAGAGCAGTACTTC. Drawing the rest from reference TRBV19 and TRBJ2-7, the complete variable domain is DGGITQSPKYLFRKEGQNVTLSCEQNLNHDAMYWYRQDPGQGLRLIYYSQIVNDFQKGDIAEGYSVSREKKESFPLTVTSAQKNPTAFYLCASGEGRPKQREQYFGPGTRLTVT.

This sequence joins TRBV30 and TRBJ2-5; possible D gene TRBD1, 5 bases. Germline lookup yields CDR1 GTSNPN and CDR2 SVGIG (reference sequence). The CDR3 consists of 13 residues. The germline V and J ends were trimmed by 2 bases and 5 bases, with 12 bases remaining between them. The CDR3 is CAWSQGVRETQYF. CDR3 coding DNA: TGTGCCTGGAGTCAGGGTGTTCGGGAGACCCAGTACTTC.

The rearrangement joins TRBV18 to TRBJ2-1; TRBD2 matches at 9 bases. The CDR3 totals 15 residues. J was trimmed by 4 bases and V by 2 bases; bases with no gene match: 3. The germline V gene encodes CDR1 KGHSH and CDR2 LQKENI. In DNA, the CDR3 is TGTGCCAGCTCACCAGCGGGGGGGCTGTACAATGAGCAGTTCTTC. Its protein product is CASSPAGGLYNEQFF.

This clone was observed a handful of times. The chain employs TRBV13 and TRBJ1-2; the match to TRBD1 covers 10 bases. The CDR3 covers 13 residues. The V gene's germline CDR1 is PRHDT and CDR2 FYEKMQ (reference sequence). Trimming at V came to 5 bases and at J to 7 bases, leaving 4 bases not matched to a gene. DNA for the CDR3: TGTGCCAGCAGCACGGGACAGGGGTTTGGCTACACCTTC. It codes for CASSTGQGFGYTF.

This clone was seen a single time. V is TRBV7-9 and J is TRBJ1-2; the match to TRBD1 covers 9 bases. V dropped 4 bases and J dropped 2; count of bases not matched to a gene: 5. There are 15 residues in the CDR3. The germline CDR1 and CDR2 sequences are SEHNR and FQNEAQ (reference sequence). The CDR3 loop is CASSYLQGANYGYTF. CDR3 nucleotides: TGTGCCAGCAGCTACCTACAGGGGGCAAACTATGGCTACACCTTC.

The chain combines TRBV19 with TRBJ2-1; 15 nucleotides line up with TRBD2. The CDR3 spans 17 residues. V trimming: 4 bases; J trimming: 4 bases; junction bases outside the gene matches: 5. Germline V CDR1 and CDR2: LNHDA, SQIVND (reference sequence). The CDR3: CASSRTSGGARYNEQFF. CDR3 DNA sequence: TGTGCCAGTAGTAGGACTAGCGGGGGGGCGAGGTACAATGAGCAGTTCTTC.

The chain is built from TRBV7-2 and TRBJ2-5, with 7 bases fitting TRBD2. This CDR3 has 15 residues. Germline trimming cut 4 bases from V and 4 bases from J; bases unmatched to any gene: 9. CDR1 SGHTA and CDR2 FQGNSA come from the germline V gene. CDR3 nucleotide sequence: TGTGCCAGCAGCTCTGAGGGTGGACTAGTAGAGACCCAGTACTTC. Protein product: CASSSEGGLVETQYF.

The J gene is TRBJ2-3, the V gene TRBV6-5, with 15 bases lining up with TRBD2. V was pared by 6 bases and J by 6 bases, with 4 bases of the junction left unmatched. Germline assignment: CDR1 MNHEY and CDR2 SVGAGI. The length of the CDR3 is 15 residues. CDR3: CASRGTSGGIDTQYF. The DNA for the CDR3 is TGTGCCAGCAGAGGGACTAGCGGGGGGATTGATACGCAGTATTTT.

This clone turned up a few times. V gene TRBV7-8 combines with J gene TRBJ2-2; 7 bases are shared with TRBD2. The CDR3 totals 17 residues. V was pared by 6 bases and J by 6 bases, with 16 bases of the junction left unmatched. Germline CDR1 and CDR2: SGHVS and FQNEAQ. CDR3 sequence (DNA): TGTGCCAGCAGTTCCTTGGGGGGGACTGGCCCACCCGGGGAGCTGTTTTTT. As protein: CASSSLGGTGPPGELFF.

The J gene is TRBJ1-4, the V gene TRBV6-6; a weak D match, TRBD1 (6 bases). Germline V gives CDR1 MNHNY, CDR2 SVGAGI (reference sequence). This CDR3 is built from 15 residues. V lost 1 base and J 6 bases, leaving 12 bases between the germline ends. CDR3 in amino acids: CASSYWGGLDEKLFF. DNA for the CDR3: TGTGCCAGCAGTTACTGGGGGGGGCTGGATGAAAAACTGTTTTTT.

This rearrangement joins TRBV2 to TRBJ1-1; TRBD1 might be the D (6 bases). There are 12 residues in the CDR3. Germline CDR1 reads SNHLY; CDR2 reads FYNNEI. The V end lost 3 bases, the J end lost 5 bases, and 7 bases lay between the germline ends. CDR3: CASSDRGTEAFF. CDR3 coding DNA: TGTGCCAGCAGTGATAGGGGGACTGAAGCTTTCTTT.